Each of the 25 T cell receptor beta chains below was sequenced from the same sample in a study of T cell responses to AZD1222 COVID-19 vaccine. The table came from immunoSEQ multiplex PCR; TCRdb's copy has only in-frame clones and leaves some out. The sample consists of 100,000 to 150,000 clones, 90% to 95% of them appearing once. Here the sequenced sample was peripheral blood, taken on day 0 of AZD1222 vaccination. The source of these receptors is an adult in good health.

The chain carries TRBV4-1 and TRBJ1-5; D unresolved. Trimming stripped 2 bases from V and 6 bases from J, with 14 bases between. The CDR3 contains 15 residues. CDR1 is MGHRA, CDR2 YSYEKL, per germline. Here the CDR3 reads CASSQTGPGSQPQHF. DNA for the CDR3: TGCGCCAGCAGCCAAACGGGTCCGGGAAGTCAGCCCCAGCATTTT.

CDR3 sequence: CAISDSGGARTGELFF. The CDR3 bases are TGTGCCATCAGTGATAGCGGGGGGGCTAGGACCGGGGAGCTGTTTTTT. V usage is TRBV10-3 and J usage is TRBJ2-2; 11 nucleotides match TRBD2. Germline CDR1 ENHRY, CDR2 SYGVKD. CDR3 size: 16 residues. Trimming took 3 bases from V and 5 from J; bases not matched to a gene: 5.

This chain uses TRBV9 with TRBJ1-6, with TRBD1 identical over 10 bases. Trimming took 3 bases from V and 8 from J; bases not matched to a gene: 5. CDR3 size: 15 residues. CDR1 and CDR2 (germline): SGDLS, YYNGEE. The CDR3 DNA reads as TGTGCCAGCAGCGAGAGGACAGGGGGACATTCACCCCTCCACTTT. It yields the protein CASSERTGGHSPLHF.

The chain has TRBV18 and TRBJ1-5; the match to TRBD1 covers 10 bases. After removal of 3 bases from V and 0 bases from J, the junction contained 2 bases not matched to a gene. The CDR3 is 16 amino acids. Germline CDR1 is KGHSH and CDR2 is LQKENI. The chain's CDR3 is CASSPRDRGSNQPQHF. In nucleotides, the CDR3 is TGTGCCAGCTCACCTCGGGACAGGGGTAGCAATCAGCCCCAGCATTTT. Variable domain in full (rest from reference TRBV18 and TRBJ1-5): NAGVMQNPRHLVRRRGQEARLRCSPMKGHSHVYWYRQLPEEGLKFMVYLQKENIIDESGMPKERFSAEFPKEGPSILRIQQVVRGDSAAYFCASSPRDRGSNQPQHFGDGTRLSIL.

The CDR3 spells CASSQSQGTEAFF. The CDR3 coding sequence is TGTGCCAGCTCCCAATCCCAGGGGACTGAAGCTTTCTTT. The chain employs TRBV18 and TRBJ1-1; TRBD1 is a possible D gene (6 bases). CDR1 and CDR2 (germline): KGHSH, LQKENI. This CDR3 contains 13 residues. Trimming cost V 6 bases and J 5 bases, with 13 bases left between them. Filled out from reference TRBV18 and TRBJ1-1, the complete variable domain reads NAGVMQNPRHLVRRRGQEARLRCSPMKGHSHVYWYRQLPEEGLKFMVYLQKENIIDESGMPKERFSAEFPKEGPSILRIQQVVRGDSAAYFCASSQSQGTEAFFGQGTRLTVV.

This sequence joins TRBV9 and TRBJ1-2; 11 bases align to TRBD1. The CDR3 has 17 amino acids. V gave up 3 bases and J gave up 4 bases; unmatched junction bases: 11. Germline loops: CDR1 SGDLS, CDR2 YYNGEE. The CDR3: CASSGWDRGFGSYGYTF. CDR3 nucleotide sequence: TGTGCCAGCAGCGGTTGGGACAGGGGGTTTGGTTCCTATGGCTACACCTTC.

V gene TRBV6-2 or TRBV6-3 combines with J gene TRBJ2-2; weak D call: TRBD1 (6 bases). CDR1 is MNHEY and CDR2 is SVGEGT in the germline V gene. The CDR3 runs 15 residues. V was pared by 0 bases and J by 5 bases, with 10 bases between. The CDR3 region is CASSYSGHGTGELFF. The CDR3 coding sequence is TGTGCCAGCAGTTACTCGGGACATGGGACCGGGGAGCTGTTTTTT.

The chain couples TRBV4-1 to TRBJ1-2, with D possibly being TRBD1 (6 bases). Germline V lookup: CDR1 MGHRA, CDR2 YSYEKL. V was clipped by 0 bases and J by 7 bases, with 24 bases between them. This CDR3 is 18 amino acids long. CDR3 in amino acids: CASSQDRRGNRDKSGYTF. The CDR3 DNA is TGCGCCAGCAGCCAAGATCGCCGAGGAAACCGGGACAAAAGTGGCTACACCTTC.

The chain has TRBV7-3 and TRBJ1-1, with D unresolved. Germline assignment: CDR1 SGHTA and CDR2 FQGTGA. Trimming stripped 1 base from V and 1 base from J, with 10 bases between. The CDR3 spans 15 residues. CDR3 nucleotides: TGTGCCAGCAGCTTAAGTGGCAGTGCGAACACTGAAGCTTTCTTT. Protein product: CASSLSGSANTEAFF.

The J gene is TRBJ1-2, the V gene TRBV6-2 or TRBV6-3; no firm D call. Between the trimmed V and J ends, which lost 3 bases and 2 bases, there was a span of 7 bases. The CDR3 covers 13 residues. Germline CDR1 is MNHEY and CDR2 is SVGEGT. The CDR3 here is CASSYEQNYGYTF. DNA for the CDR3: TGTGCCAGCAGTTATGAGCAGAACTATGGCTACACCTTC.

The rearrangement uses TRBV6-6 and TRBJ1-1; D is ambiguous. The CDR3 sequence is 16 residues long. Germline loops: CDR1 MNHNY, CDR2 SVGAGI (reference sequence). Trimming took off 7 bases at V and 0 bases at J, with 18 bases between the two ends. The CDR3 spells CASTLKPAQLNTEAFF. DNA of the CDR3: TGTGCCAGCACCCTTAAACCGGCGCAGTTGAACACTGAAGCTTTCTTT.

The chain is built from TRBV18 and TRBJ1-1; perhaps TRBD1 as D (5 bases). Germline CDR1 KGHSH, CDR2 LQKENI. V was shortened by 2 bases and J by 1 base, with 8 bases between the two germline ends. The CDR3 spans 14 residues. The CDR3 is CASSPNTGNTEAFF. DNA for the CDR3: TGTGCCAGCTCACCAAACACAGGGAACACTGAAGCTTTCTTT.

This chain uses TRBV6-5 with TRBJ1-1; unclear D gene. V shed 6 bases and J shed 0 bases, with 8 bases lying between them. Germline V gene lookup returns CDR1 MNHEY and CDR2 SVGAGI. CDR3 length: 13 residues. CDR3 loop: CASRPSMNTEAFF. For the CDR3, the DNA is TGTGCCAGCAGGCCTTCTATGAACACTGAAGCTTTCTTT.

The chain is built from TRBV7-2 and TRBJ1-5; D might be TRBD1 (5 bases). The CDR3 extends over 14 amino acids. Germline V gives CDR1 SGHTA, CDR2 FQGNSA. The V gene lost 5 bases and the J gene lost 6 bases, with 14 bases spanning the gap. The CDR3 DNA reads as TGTGCCAGCAGCCCCGGGGGGGGGAGTCAGCCCCAGCATTTT. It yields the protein CASSPGGGSQPQHF.

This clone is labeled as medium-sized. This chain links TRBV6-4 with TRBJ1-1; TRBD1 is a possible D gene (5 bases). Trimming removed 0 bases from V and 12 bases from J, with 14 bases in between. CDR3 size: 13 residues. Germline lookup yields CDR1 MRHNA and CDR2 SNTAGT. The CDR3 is CASSDSEQGITFF. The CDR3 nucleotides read TGTGCCAGCAGTGACTCGGAGCAGGGTATAACTTTCTTT.

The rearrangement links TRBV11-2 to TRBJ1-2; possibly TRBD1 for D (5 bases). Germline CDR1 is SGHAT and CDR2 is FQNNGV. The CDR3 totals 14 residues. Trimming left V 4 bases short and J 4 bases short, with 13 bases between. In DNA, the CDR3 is TGTGCCAGCAGCTCCCCCCGGGACCTCTATGGCTACACCTTC. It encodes CASSSPRDLYGYTF.

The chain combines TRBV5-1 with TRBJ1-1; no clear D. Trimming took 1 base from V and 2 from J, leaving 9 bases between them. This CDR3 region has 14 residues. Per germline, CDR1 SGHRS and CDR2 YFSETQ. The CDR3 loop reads CASSLSPPNTEAFF. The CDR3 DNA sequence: TGCGCCAGCAGCTTGAGCCCCCCTAACACTGAAGCTTTCTTT.

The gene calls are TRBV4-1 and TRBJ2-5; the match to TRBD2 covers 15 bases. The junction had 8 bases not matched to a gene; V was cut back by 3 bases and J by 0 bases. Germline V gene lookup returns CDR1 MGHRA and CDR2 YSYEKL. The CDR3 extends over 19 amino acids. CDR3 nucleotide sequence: TGCGCCAGCAGCCACCCCGGACTAGCGGGAGGGCCAAACCAAGAGACCCAGTACTTC. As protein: CASSHPGLAGGPNQETQYF.

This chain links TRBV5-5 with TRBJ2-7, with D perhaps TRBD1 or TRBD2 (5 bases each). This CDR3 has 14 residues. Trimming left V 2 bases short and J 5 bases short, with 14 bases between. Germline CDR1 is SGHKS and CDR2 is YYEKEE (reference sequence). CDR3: CASSFRGFEDEQYF. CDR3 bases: TGTGCCAGCAGCTTTCGGGGCTTCGAGGACGAGCAGTACTTC.

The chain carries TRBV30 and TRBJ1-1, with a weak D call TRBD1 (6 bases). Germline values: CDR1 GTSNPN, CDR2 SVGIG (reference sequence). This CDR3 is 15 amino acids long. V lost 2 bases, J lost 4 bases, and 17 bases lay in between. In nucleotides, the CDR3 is TGTGCCTGGAGTACCCAGGGGAGTGGGGCCACTGAAGCTTTCTTT. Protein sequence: CAWSTQGSGATEAFF.

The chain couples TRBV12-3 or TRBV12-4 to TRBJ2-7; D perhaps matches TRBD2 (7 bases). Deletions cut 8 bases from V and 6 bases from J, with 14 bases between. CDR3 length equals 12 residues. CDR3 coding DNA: TGTGCCAGCGGTCGGGGGGCAATCGAGCAGTACTTC. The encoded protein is CASGRGAIEQYF.

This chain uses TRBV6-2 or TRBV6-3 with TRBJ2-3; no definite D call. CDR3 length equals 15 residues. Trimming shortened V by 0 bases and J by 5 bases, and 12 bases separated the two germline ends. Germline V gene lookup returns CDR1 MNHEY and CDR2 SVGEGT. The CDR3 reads CASSYSRTPGDTQYF. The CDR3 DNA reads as TGTGCCAGCAGTTACTCGCGAACCCCGGGAGATACGCAGTATTTT.

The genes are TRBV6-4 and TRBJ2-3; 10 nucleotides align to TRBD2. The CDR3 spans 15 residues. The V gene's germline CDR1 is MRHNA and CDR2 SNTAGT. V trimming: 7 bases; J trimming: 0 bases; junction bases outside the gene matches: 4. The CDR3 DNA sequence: TGTGCCAGCACCCGGACTAGCGGAAGCACAGATACGCAGTATTTT. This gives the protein CASTRTSGSTDTQYF.

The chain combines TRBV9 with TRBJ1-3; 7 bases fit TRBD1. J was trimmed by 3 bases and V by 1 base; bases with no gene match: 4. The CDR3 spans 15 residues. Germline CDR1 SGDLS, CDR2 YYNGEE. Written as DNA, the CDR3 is TGTGCCAGCAGCGTACAGGGGGGTAGTGGAAACACCATATATTTT. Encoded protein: CASSVQGGSGNTIYF.

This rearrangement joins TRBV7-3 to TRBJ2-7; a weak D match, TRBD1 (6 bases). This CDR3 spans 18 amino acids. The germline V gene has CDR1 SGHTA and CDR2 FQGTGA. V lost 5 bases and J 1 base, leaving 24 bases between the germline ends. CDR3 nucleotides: TGTGCCAGCAGCCCTAAGCCCACAGGGACATTCGGGTCCTACGAGCAGTACTTC. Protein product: CASSPKPTGTFGSYEQYF.